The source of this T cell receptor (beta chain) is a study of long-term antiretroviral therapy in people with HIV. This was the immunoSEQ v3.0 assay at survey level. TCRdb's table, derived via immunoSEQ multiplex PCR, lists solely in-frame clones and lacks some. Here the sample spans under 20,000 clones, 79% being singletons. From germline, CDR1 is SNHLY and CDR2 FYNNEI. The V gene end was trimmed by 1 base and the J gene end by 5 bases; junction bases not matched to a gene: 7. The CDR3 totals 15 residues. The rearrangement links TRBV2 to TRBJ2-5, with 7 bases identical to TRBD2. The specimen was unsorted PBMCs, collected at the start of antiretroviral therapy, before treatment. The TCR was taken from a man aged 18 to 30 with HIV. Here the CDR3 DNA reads TGTGCCAGCAGTGAAGGGCTAGCGGCGGGCGAGACCCAGTACTTC. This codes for CASSEGLAAGETQYF.